These 30 T cell receptor beta chains were sequenced from one sample in a study of OX40 agonist ivuxolimab in advanced cancers. Libraries were prepared by immunoSEQ multiplex PCR; TCRdb keeps only in-frame clonotypes and omits some of them. The table lists about 37,000 clones, 80% to 95% of them singletons. Sequencing was performed on CD4+ or CD8+ T cells sorted from blood, taken in a trial of the OX40 agonist ivuxolimab. Receptors were obtained from an adult with an advanced solid tumor such as melanoma, head and neck, liver or kidney cancer.

The rearrangement links TRBV7-9 to TRBJ2-7; 8 bases line up with TRBD1. Germline CDR1 reads SEHNR; CDR2 reads FQNEAQ (reference sequence). J gave up 1 base and V 5 bases, and 7 bases lay outside the gene matches. The CDR3 length is 15 residues. This CDR3 is CASSTAGTGSYEQYF. The CDR3 region has the DNA TGTGCCAGCAGCACCGCAGGGACAGGATCCTACGAGCAGTACTTC. Drawing the rest from reference TRBV7-9 and TRBJ2-7, the complete variable domain is DTGVSQNPRHKITKRGQNVTFRCDPISEHNRLYWYRQTLGQGPEFLTYFQNEAQLEKSRLLSDRFSAERPKGSFSTLEIQRTEQGDSAMYLCASSTAGTGSYEQYFGPGTRLTVT.

The chain employs TRBV29-1 and TRBJ2-5; the match to TRBD2 covers 7 bases. TRBJ2-7 explains the end of the DNA better; the J call may be wrong. Per the germline V gene, CDR1 is SQVTM and CDR2 is ANQGSEA. CDR3 size: 13 residues. This CDR3 reads CSVVLAGFYEQYF. In DNA, the CDR3 is TGCAGCGTCGTCTTAGCGGGTTTCTACGAGCAGTACTTC.

This clone was seen a single time. This sequence joins TRBV4-3 and TRBJ2-7; D is perhaps TRBD2 (6 bases). This CDR3 region has 17 residues. Germline V lookup: CDR1 LGHNA, CDR2 YSLEER. Trimming pared 0 bases from V and 0 bases from J, leaving 15 bases between. The CDR3 protein is CASSQDGRGTYSYEQYF. CDR3 DNA: TGCGCCAGCAGCCAAGATGGTCGGGGGACTTACTCCTACGAGCAGTACTTC.

This chain uses TRBV27 with TRBJ2-5, with TRBD1 as a possible D gene (6 bases). CDR1 MNHEY and CDR2 SMNVEV come from the germline V gene (reference sequence). The CDR3 has 15 residues. V was pared by 5 bases and J by 2 bases, with 15 bases between. The CDR3 nucleotides are TGTGCCAGCAGTCCTCTAGGGGGATCACAAGAGACCCAGTACTTC. Its translation: CASSPLGGSQETQYF.

This chain joins TRBV30 and TRBJ1-5; no reliable D call. There are 15 residues in the CDR3. Germline V gene data show CDR1 as GTSNPN and CDR2 as SVGIG (reference sequence). V was shortened by 0 bases and J by 1 base, with 10 bases between the two germline ends. The CDR3 spells CAWSVMGLSNQPQHF. The DNA for the CDR3 is TGTGCCTGGAGTGTAATGGGATTGAGCAATCAGCCCCAGCATTTT.

The rearrangement joins TRBV7-3 to TRBJ2-1, with a weak D call TRBD2 (6 bases). Trimming pared 5 bases from V and 3 bases from J, leaving 20 bases between. The CDR3 contains 17 residues. From germline, CDR1 is SGHTA and CDR2 FQGTGA. CDR3 amino acids: CASSPQHSGPNYNEQFF. CDR3 DNA: TGTGCCAGCAGCCCACAGCATAGCGGCCCTAACTACAATGAGCAGTTCTTC.

This sequence joins TRBV11-2 and TRBJ2-5; possibly TRBD1 or TRBD2 for D (6 bases each). Germline V lookup: CDR1 SGHAT, CDR2 FQNNGV. CDR3 length equals 14 residues. Trimming shortened V by 7 bases and J by 6 bases, and 18 bases separated the two germline ends. This chain's CDR3 is CASNFPWGAQTQYF. CDR3 coding DNA: TGTGCCAGCAACTTCCCCTGGGGGGCCCAGACCCAGTACTTC.

The chain is built from TRBV4-1 and TRBJ1-5, with D uncertain. V was cut by 1 base and J by 3 bases, with 10 bases left in between. This CDR3 spans 15 amino acids. Germline-derived CDR1 and CDR2 are MGHRA and YSYEKL. CDR3 protein: CASSQGYGNNQPQHF. The CDR3 coding sequence is TGCGCCAGCAGCCAAGGATACGGGAACAATCAGCCCCAGCATTTT.

The chain carries TRBV7-9 and TRBJ2-7, with 13 nucleotides matching TRBD2. The junction had 9 bases not matched to a gene; V was cut back by 5 bases and J by 5 bases. Germline CDR1 SEHNR, CDR2 FQNEAQ (reference sequence). The CDR3 runs to 16 residues. The CDR3 spells CASSPARTSGSHEQYF. CDR3 nucleotides: TGTGCCAGCAGCCCGGCCCGGACTAGCGGGAGCCACGAGCAGTACTTC.

In nucleotides, the CDR3 is TGTGCCAGCACCCTGGGGGTGGGCGGGTATGGCTACACCTTC. This sequence encodes CASTLGVGGYGYTF. The V call is TRBV7-8, the J call TRBJ1-2; TRBD1 might be the D (5 bases). The V end was cut by 7 bases, the J end by 5 bases, with 17 bases between. Germline V CDR1 and CDR2: SGHVS, FQNEAQ. CDR3 length: 14 amino acids.

The chain employs TRBV7-2 and TRBJ1-2; TRBD1 matches at 7 bases. Germline values: CDR1 SGHTA, CDR2 FQGNSA. CDR3 length: 15 amino acids. Trimming took 3 bases from V and 4 from J; bases not matched to a gene: 8. As DNA, the CDR3 is TGTGCCAGCAGCTTCGCGGGCGGGACAGTCTATGGCTACACCTTC. This codes for CASSFAGGTVYGYTF.

The chain has TRBV5-4 and TRBJ1-5; TRBD1 matches 8 bases. Unmatched junction bases numbered 6, after V lost 0 bases and J lost 4 bases. Germline CDR1 and CDR2: SGHNT and YYREEE (reference sequence). CDR3 length: 16 amino acids. The CDR3 coding sequence is TGTGCCAGCAGCTTGGCGTCGGGACAGGATAATCAGCCCCAGCATTTT. Translated: CASSLASGQDNQPQHF.

This chain uses TRBV14 with TRBJ1-1; TRBD1 might be the D (5 bases). Germline-derived CDR1 and CDR2 are SGHDN and FVKESK. The CDR3 runs to 15 residues. The V gene lost 1 base and the J gene lost 8 bases, with 17 bases spanning the gap. Here the CDR3 reads CASSQAFSRAREAFF. As DNA, the CDR3 is TGTGCCAGCAGCCAAGCATTCTCCAGGGCCCGAGAAGCTTTCTTT.

In this sample, this clone turned up once. The gene calls are TRBV5-8 and TRBJ2-1, with D uncertain. Germline CDR1 reads SGHTS; CDR2 reads YDEGEE. V lost 0 bases and J 10 bases, leaving 8 bases between the germline ends. The CDR3 spans 12 residues. CDR3: CASSLGFGEQFF. CDR3 DNA sequence: TGTGCCAGCAGCTTGGGGTTCGGGGAGCAGTTCTTC.

This chain connects TRBV13 to TRBJ1-4, with 7 bases that match TRBD1. The CDR3 is made up of 16 amino acids. CDR1 is PRHDT, CDR2 FYEKMQ, per germline (reference sequence). J gave up 8 bases and V 5 bases, and 14 bases lay outside the gene matches. CDR3 residues: CASSANTGDVGEKLFF. In DNA, the CDR3 is TGTGCCAGCAGCGCCAATACAGGGGACGTCGGGGAAAAACTGTTTTTT.

This clone showed up just once. The chain recombines TRBV28 with TRBJ2-3, with TRBD2 identical over 7 bases. Trimming removed 5 bases from V and 5 bases from J; junction bases left unmatched: 10. CDR1 MDHEN and CDR2 SYDVKM come from the germline V gene. This CDR3 has 15 amino acids. The CDR3 bases are TGTGCCAGCAGTCCTGATGGCGGGAGCGAAGATACGCAGTATTTT. Protein product: CASSPDGGSEDTQYF. Full variable domain (missing parts from reference TRBV28 and TRBJ2-3): DVKVTQSSRYLVKRTGEKVFLECVQDMDHENMFWYRQDPGLGLRLIYFSYDVKMKEKGDIPEGYSVSREKKERFSLILESASTNQTSMYLCASSPDGGSEDTQYFGPGTRLTVL.

The V call is TRBV6-5, the J call TRBJ2-7; tentatively, D is TRBD2 (6 bases). Trimming took 5 bases from V and 7 from J, leaving 15 bases between them. CDR3 length equals 13 residues. The V gene's germline CDR1 is MNHEY and CDR2 SVGAGI. The CDR3 loop reads CASSGRGFGEQYF. CDR3 in DNA: TGTGCCAGCAGTGGGCGGGGCTTTGGAGAGCAGTACTTC.

The J gene is TRBJ1-5, the V gene TRBV5-4; 7 bases agree with TRBD1. Germline V lookup: CDR1 SGHNT, CDR2 YYREEE (reference sequence). This CDR3 is built from 19 residues. V shed 1 base, J shed 0 bases, and the junction held 13 bases outside the gene matches. The CDR3 DNA is TGTGCCAGCAGCTTGAGGGGGCCTTACCTACCGTATAGCAATCAGCCCCAGCATTTT. It specifies CASSLRGPYLPYSNQPQHF.

V usage is TRBV5-4 and J usage is TRBJ2-2; D is unresolved. The CDR3 runs 15 residues. The germline gives CDR1 SGHNT, CDR2 YYREEE (reference sequence). V gave up 0 bases and J gave up 1 base, with 7 bases separating them. CDR3 protein: CASSLDRVNTGELFF. For the CDR3, the DNA is TGTGCCAGCAGCTTGGATCGCGTGAACACCGGGGAGCTGTTTTTT.

The chain has TRBV30 and TRBJ2-7; 11 bases fit TRBD2. Germline V gene sequence: CDR1 GTSNPN, CDR2 SVGIG (reference sequence). Germline trimming cut 4 bases from V and 0 bases from J; bases unmatched to any gene: 11. The CDR3 runs to 17 residues. The CDR3 sequence is CAWNQGTSGSFSYEQYF. The CDR3 DNA reads as TGTGCCTGGAACCAAGGGACTAGCGGATCTTTCTCCTACGAGCAGTACTTC.

The chain recombines TRBV10-1 with TRBJ1-1, with 9 bases matching TRBD1. With 0 bases clipped from V and 3 bases from J, the junction kept 5 bases outside the gene matches. This CDR3 is built from 16 residues. Germline assignment: CDR1 WNHNN and CDR2 SYGVQD (reference sequence). The CDR3 is CASSESGQGPYTEAFF. CDR3 in DNA: TGCGCCAGCAGTGAGTCAGGACAGGGGCCATACACTGAAGCTTTCTTT.

This chain links TRBV27 with TRBJ2-1, with D unclear. The V end was cut by 3 bases, the J end by 10 bases, with 10 bases between. The germline gives CDR1 MNHEY, CDR2 SMNVEV (reference sequence). This CDR3 contains 12 residues. The CDR3 nucleotides read TGTGCCAGCAGTTTTTTGGGCAGGGAGCAGTTCTTC. This translates into CASSFLGREQFF.

The chain uses TRBV19 and TRBJ2-2, with D perhaps TRBD1 (6 bases). V gave up 0 bases and J gave up 0 bases, with 14 bases separating them. CDR1 and CDR2 (germline): LNHDA, SQIVND (reference sequence). The CDR3 is 18 residues long. CDR3 DNA: TGTGCCAGTAGTATAGATCTTTTGGGGACATCGAACACCGGGGAGCTGTTTTTT. It translates to CASSIDLLGTSNTGELFF.

This sequence joins TRBV5-8 and TRBJ2-7; D could derive from TRBD1 or TRBD2 (5 bases each). With 5 bases removed from V and 3 bases from J, the gap between germline ends came to 9 bases. Germline assignment: CDR1 SGHTS and CDR2 YDEGEE. The CDR3 length is 12 residues. The DNA for the CDR3 is TGTGCCAGCAGTCGGGACCGCTACGAGCAGTACTTC. Amino acid sequence: CASSRDRYEQYF.

The V and J genes are TRBV28 and TRBJ2-7; 7 positions match TRBD1. CDR1 is MDHEN, CDR2 SYDVKM, per germline. V shed 6 bases and J 8 bases; nucleotides not matched to a gene: 13. The CDR3 loop spans 14 amino acids. This chain's CDR3 is CASSPPGQPTKQYF. The CDR3 DNA reads as TGTGCCAGCAGCCCGCCGGGACAGCCTACGAAGCAGTACTTC.

In this sample, this clone turned up once. This rearrangement joins TRBV27 to TRBJ1-1, with D unclear. The CDR3 loop spans 14 amino acids. The V gene lost 4 bases and the J gene lost 7 bases, with 16 bases spanning the gap. Germline V lookup: CDR1 MNHEY, CDR2 SMNVEV (reference sequence). CDR3 DNA sequence: TGTGCCAGCAGTTCTCAACGGGCAGCAGATGAAGCTTTCTTT. Protein sequence: CASSSQRAADEAFF.

The chain employs TRBV2 and TRBJ2-1; no clear D. The CDR3 covers 11 residues. V dropped 8 bases and J dropped 1 base, with 3 bases sitting between them. CDR1 SNHLY and CDR2 FYNNEI come from the germline V gene. The CDR3, as DNA: TGTGCCAGCGGTTCCTACAATGAGCAGTTCTTC. Encoded protein: CASGSYNEQFF.

The CDR3 nucleotides are TGTGCCAGCAGCCCTCTGGACAGGGCGGAAAAACTGTTTTTT. It yields the protein CASSPLDRAEKLFF. The rearrangement joins TRBV6-1 to TRBJ1-4, with 8 bases lining up with TRBD1. Germline CDR1 is MNHNS and CDR2 is SASEGT. CDR3 length: 14 amino acids. Trimming cost V 6 bases and J 8 bases; bases outside gene matches: 8.

The chain joins TRBV6-1 to TRBJ1-2; a weak D match, TRBD1 (5 bases). V was pared by 5 bases and J by 2 bases, with 12 bases between. The CDR3 is made up of 14 amino acids. Germline loops: CDR1 MNHNS, CDR2 SASEGT. Here the CDR3 DNA reads TGTGCCAGCAGTCCCCTGGGGCCAAACTATGGCTACACCTTC. It specifies CASSPLGPNYGYTF.

This clone was counted a single time. The CDR3 sequence is CSVAGTGADFSYNEQFF. CDR3 coding DNA: TGCAGCGTAGCCGGGACAGGGGCCGACTTCTCCTACAATGAGCAGTTCTTC. This chain uses TRBV29-1 with TRBJ2-1, with 10 bases identical to TRBD1. The CDR3 covers 17 residues. V shed 6 bases and J 0 bases; nucleotides not matched to a gene: 11. CDR1 and CDR2 (germline): SQVTM, ANQGSEA.